These T cell receptor beta chains were read from a single sample in a study of T-cell memory formation after mild COVID-19. TCRdb itself ran the 5' RACE reads through MiXCR, one entry per CDR3 protein. The table shows 85,000 to 130,000 distinct CDR3 sequences, with under 15% occurring only once. The sequenced sample consisted of PBMCs or a T cell subset sorted from them (not recorded which). Source of these receptors: an adult woman who had mild COVID-19 (a few samples of this study predate the infection). Cell type and time point are not known. Both conserved end residues are part of each CDR3. A D gene is named only where the DNA matches it firmly. Clone sizes are given selectively: once, few, many, or a class where the clone is expanded.

clone_size: NA
d_call: TRBD1
v_call: TRBV5-1
j_call: TRBJ1-2
cdr3_nt: TGCGCCAGCAGCTTTGGACAGGGGTCGTCAAACTATGGCTACACCTTC
cdr3_aa: CASSFGQGSSNYGYTF

clone_size: NA
d_call: NA
v_call: TRBV6-2/TRBV6-3
j_call: TRBJ2-1
cdr3_nt: TGTGCCAGCAGTTACGCGGGACCCTACAATGAGCAGTTCTTC
cdr3_aa: CASSYAGPYNEQFF

clone_size: few
d_call: NA
v_call: TRBV6-6
j_call: TRBJ1-5
cdr3_nt: TGTGCCAGCAGCCTTGGACACAACTGGAAGACCCAGCATTTT
cdr3_aa: CASSLGHNWKTQHF

clone_size: NA
d_call: NA
v_call: TRBV7-9
j_call: TRBJ1-2
cdr3_nt: TGTGCCAGCAGCTCGACAGGTGGCTACACCTTC
cdr3_aa: CASSSTGGYTF

clone_size: NA
d_call: TRBD1
v_call: TRBV4-2
j_call: TRBJ2-7
cdr3_nt: TGTGCCAGCAGCCAAGAAAGGGACAGTTCCTACGAGCAGTACTTC
cdr3_aa: CASSQERDSSYEQYF

clone_size: few
d_call: TRBD2
v_call: TRBV9
j_call: TRBJ2-1
cdr3_nt: TGTGCCAGCAGCCCTGGACTAGCGGGAGTCTACAATGAGCAGTTCTTC
cdr3_aa: CASSPGLAGVYNEQFF

clone_size: NA
d_call: TRBD1
v_call: TRBV5-5
j_call: TRBJ1-2
cdr3_nt: TGTGCCAGCAGCTTGGATGAGGGGGCCGATGTTATAGGCTATGGCTACACCTTC
cdr3_aa: CASSLDEGADVIGYGYTF

clone_size: few
d_call: NA
v_call: TRBV9
j_call: TRBJ2-7
cdr3_nt: TGTGCCAGCAGCGTAGAGGACAGCCCCTACGAGCAGTACTTC
cdr3_aa: CASSVEDSPYEQYF

clone_size: NA
d_call: NA
v_call: TRBV6-5
j_call: TRBJ2-2
cdr3_nt: TGTGCCAGCAGCCTGGCGACTGACTACACCGGGGAGCTGTTTTTT
cdr3_aa: CASSLATDYTGELFF

clone_size: few
d_call: NA
v_call: TRBV5-6
j_call: TRBJ2-7
cdr3_nt: TGTGCCAGCAGCTTCACAGACAGGACCTACGAGCAGTACTTC
cdr3_aa: CASSFTDRTYEQYF

clone_size: few
d_call: NA
v_call: TRBV12-3/TRBV12-4
j_call: TRBJ2-7
cdr3_nt: TGTGCCAGCAGTTTGTTTACAGCTACCTACGAGCAGTACTTC
cdr3_aa: CASSLFTATYEQYF

clone_size: NA
d_call: TRBD1
v_call: TRBV4-1
j_call: TRBJ2-7
cdr3_nt: TGCGCCAGCAGCCACCCGGGACAGGGTCTGTACGAGCAGTACTTC
cdr3_aa: CASSHPGQGLYEQYF

clone_size: few
d_call: NA
v_call: TRBV9
j_call: TRBJ2-7
cdr3_nt: TGTGCCAGCAGTCCCCCTCTACCGGCGGACGAGCAGTACTTC
cdr3_aa: CASSPPLPADEQYF

clone_size: NA
d_call: NA
v_call: TRBV4-1
j_call: TRBJ1-1
cdr3_nt: TGCGCCAGCAGCGCGAGGAACACTGAAGCTTTCTTT
cdr3_aa: CASSARNTEAFF

clone_size: many
d_call: TRBD2
v_call: TRBV7-9
j_call: TRBJ2-3
cdr3_nt: TGTGCCAGCAGCTTCCAGACCGGGACTAGCGGGGGGACGCTCCCAGATACGCAGTATTTT
cdr3_aa: CASSFQTGTSGGTLPDTQYF

clone_size: few
d_call: NA
v_call: TRBV11-3
j_call: TRBJ2-5
cdr3_nt: TGTGCCAGCAGCGGAGGGTTGGCTCGAGAGACCCAGTACTTC
cdr3_aa: CASSGGLARETQYF

clone_size: few
d_call: NA
v_call: TRBV13
j_call: TRBJ2-1
cdr3_nt: TGTGCCAGCAGCTCCCGCTCACAGTACAATGAGCAGTTCTTC
cdr3_aa: CASSSRSQYNEQFF

clone_size: few
d_call: NA
v_call: TRBV12-3/TRBV12-4
j_call: TRBJ2-4
cdr3_nt: TGTGCCACCACAATGGGGGGTTTGACCAAAAACATTCAGTACTTC
cdr3_aa: CATTMGGLTKNIQYF

clone_size: few
d_call: TRBD1
v_call: TRBV30
j_call: TRBJ2-7
cdr3_nt: TGTGCCTGGAGCCCCGGGACAGGGTTTTACGAGCAGTACTTC
cdr3_aa: CAWSPGTGFYEQYF

clone_size: few
d_call: NA
v_call: TRBV15
j_call: TRBJ1-1
cdr3_nt: TGTGCCACCAGCCCCCGGGGCAGGGGGAACACTGAAGCTTTCTTT
cdr3_aa: CATSPRGRGNTEAFF

clone_size: few
d_call: NA
v_call: TRBV7-9
j_call: TRBJ2-7
cdr3_nt: TGTGCCAGCAGCCCCTACCTCTACGAGCAGTACTTC
cdr3_aa: CASSPYLYEQYF

clone_size: many
d_call: NA
v_call: TRBV20-1
j_call: TRBJ2-1
cdr3_nt: TGCAGTGCTAGTCTCTACAATGAGCAGTTCTTC
cdr3_aa: CSASLYNEQFF